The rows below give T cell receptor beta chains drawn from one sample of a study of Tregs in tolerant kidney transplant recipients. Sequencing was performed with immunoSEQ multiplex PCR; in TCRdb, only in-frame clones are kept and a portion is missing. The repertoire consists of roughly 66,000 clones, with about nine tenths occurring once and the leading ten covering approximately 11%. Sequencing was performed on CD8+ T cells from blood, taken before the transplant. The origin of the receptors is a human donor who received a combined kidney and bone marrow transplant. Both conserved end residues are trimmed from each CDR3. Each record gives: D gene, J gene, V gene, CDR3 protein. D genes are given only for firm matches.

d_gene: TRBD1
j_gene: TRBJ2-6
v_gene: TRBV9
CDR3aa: ASSPTGQGSTGANVLT

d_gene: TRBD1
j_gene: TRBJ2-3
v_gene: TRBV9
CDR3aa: ASSVEGQDSDTQY

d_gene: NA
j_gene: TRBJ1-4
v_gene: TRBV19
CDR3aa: ASSIYSPNEKLF

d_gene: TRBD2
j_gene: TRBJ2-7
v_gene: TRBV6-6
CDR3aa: ASSYSAGAAYEQY

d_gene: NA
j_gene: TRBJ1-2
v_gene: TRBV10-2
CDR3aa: ASSDSLGARDGYT

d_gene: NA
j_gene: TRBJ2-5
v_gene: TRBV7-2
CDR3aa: ASSFVAEFQETQY

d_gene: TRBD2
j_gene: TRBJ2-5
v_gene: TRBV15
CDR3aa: ATSTPPTGGSGTQY

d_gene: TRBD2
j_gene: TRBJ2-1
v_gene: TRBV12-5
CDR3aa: ASGVSGRGYNEQF

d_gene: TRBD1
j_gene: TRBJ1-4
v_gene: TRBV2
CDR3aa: ASSPRTGDREKLF

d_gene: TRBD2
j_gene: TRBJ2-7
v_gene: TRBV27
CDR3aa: ASSLGTSDYEQY

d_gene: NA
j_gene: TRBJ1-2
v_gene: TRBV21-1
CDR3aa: ASSKVVRDSLAFGYT

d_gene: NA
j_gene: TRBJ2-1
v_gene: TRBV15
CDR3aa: ATSRANNEQF

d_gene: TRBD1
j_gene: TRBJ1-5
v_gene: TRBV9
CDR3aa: ASSVFWTGGNQPQH

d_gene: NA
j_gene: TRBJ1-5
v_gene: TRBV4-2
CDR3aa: ASSQEQGSDQPQH

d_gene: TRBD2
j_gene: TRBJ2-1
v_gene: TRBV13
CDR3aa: ASSSGLAGGPSLEQF

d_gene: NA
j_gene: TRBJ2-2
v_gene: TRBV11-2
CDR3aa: ASSLLPGELF

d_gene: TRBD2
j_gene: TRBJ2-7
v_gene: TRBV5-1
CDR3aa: ASSISSGSYEQY

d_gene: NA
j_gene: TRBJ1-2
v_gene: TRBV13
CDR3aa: ASSFWGDPWSTHGYT

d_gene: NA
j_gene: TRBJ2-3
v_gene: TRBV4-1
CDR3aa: ASSLREATDTQY

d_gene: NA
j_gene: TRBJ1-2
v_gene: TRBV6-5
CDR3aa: ASSYGEGSGVGYT

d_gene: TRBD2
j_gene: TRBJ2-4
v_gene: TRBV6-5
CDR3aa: ASSPGGPNIQY

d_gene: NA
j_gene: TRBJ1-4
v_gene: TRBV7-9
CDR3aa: ASSWATGGEKLF

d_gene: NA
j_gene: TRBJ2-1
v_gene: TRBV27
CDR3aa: ASSFGGSYNEQF

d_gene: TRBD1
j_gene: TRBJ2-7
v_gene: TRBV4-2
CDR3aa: ASSQDRGFSYEQY

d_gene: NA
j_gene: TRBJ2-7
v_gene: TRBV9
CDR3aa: ASSVSTGLEQY

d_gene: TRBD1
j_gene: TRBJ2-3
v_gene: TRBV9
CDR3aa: ASSPSGDSPPTDTQY

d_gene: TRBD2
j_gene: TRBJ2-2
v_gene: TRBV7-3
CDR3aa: ASSPPLAGDGRTTGELF

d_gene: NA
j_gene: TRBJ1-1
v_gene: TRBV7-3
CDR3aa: ASSLTPTGNTEAF

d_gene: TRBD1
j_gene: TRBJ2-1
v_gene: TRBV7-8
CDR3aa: ASSAWTGAGDEQF

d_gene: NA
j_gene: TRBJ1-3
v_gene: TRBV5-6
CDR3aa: ASSLGGGSGNTIY

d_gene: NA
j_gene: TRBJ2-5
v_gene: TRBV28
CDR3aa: ASSLGGLGTQY

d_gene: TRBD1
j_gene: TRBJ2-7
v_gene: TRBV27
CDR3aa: ASSLATGGPYEQY

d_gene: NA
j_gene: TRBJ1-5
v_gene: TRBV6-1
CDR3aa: ASSEGVPGGGQPQH

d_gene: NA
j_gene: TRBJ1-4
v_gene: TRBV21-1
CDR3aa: ASSKGPSQGSEDEKLF

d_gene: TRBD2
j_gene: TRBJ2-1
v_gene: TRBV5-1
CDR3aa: ASSFTSGYNEQF

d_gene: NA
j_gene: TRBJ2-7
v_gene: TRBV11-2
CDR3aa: ASSLAAGTYYEQY